The clone carrying this T cell receptor (beta chain) has a count of ten or more. Its antigen remains unidentified. Other DNA sequences in this sample translate to the same CDR3. In the original workflow: What underpinned the distant-metastasis classifier for papillary thyroid cancer was the set of CDR3 differences across clinicopathological groups. MiXCR re-clonotyped the PCR reads for TCRdb. The V and J calls and clone size come from TCRdb's table, not from the authors' own analysis. The table includes approximately 23,000 clones, 20% to 25% detected once. This entry belongs to a study of metastatic and nonmetastatic thyroid tumors. The overall study: The study looked at repertoires side by side in blood and in tumor or nodule tissue from malignant and benign thyroid patients. Findings and caveats of the study: It was reported that TCR beta diversity was significantly higher in malignant thyroid tumors than benign nodules, in blood and tumor.

V gave up 1 base and J gave up 4 bases; unmatched junction bases: 7. Germline loops: CDR1 SGDLS, CDR2 YYNGEE. This CDR3 is 15 amino acids long. Thyroid surgery took place with no prior treatment in any patient. The sample taken for sequencing was blood. The gene calls are TRBV9 and TRBJ2-7, with 8 bases aligning to TRBD2. This clonotype was sampled from a male donor with papillary thyroid cancer or a benign thyroid nodule (not recorded which). Some clones in this sample may be carry-over from other donors' samples. The CDR3 loop reads CASSVSSGRQYEQYF. As DNA, the CDR3 is TGTGCCAGCAGCGTATCGAGCGGGAGACAGTACGAGCAGTACTTC.